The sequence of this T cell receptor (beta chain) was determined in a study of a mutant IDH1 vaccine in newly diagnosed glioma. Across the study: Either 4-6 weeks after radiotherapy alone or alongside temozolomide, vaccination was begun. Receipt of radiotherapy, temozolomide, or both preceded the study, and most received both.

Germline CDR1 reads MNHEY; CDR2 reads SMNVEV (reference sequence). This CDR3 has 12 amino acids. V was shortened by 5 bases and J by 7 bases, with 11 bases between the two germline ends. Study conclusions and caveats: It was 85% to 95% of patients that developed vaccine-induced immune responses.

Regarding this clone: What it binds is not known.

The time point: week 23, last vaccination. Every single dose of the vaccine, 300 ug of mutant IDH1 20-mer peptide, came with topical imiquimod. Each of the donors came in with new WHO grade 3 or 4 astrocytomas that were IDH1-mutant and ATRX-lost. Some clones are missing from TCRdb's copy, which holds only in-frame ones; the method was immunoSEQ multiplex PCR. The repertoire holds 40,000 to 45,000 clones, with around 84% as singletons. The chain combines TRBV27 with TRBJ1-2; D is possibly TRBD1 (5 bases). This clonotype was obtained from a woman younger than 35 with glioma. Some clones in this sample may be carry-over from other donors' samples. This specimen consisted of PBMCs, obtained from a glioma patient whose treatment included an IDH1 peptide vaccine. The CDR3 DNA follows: TGTGCCAGCAGTCCAGGGACGAGTGGCTACACCTTC. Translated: CASSPGTSGYTF.